A single sample is the source of the 30 T cell receptor beta chains below, sequenced in a study of T cell responses to AZD1222 COVID-19 vaccine. Sequencing was performed with immunoSEQ multiplex PCR; in TCRdb, only in-frame clones are kept and a portion is missing. This sample has over 85,000 clones, with approximately 84% found just once. Specimen: peripheral blood, collected on day 0 of AZD1222 vaccination. The receptor set was obtained from an adult in good health.

The chain uses TRBV10-3 and TRBJ2-3; TRBD2 matches 7 bases. The germline gives CDR1 ENHRY, CDR2 SYGVKD. The CDR3 has 14 residues. V dropped 3 bases and J dropped 6; count of bases not matched to a gene: 6. The CDR3 DNA is TGTGCCATCAGTGATTTCGTGGGGGGGGATACGCAGTATTTT. Amino acids: CAISDFVGGDTQYF.

The V and J genes are TRBV9 and TRBJ1-6, with D hard to call. Germline V gives CDR1 SGDLS, CDR2 YYNGEE. V was shortened by 5 bases and J by 14 bases, with 14 bases between the two germline ends. There are 12 residues in the CDR3. The CDR3 reads CASSRSDLALHF. The CDR3 DNA follows: TGTGCCAGCAGTCGTAGTGACCTCGCCCTCCACTTT.

The gene calls are TRBV27 and TRBJ1-5; the match to TRBD1 covers 7 bases. The CDR3 runs 15 residues. After removal of 6 bases from V and 2 bases from J, the junction contained 7 bases not matched to a gene. The V gene's germline CDR1 is MNHEY and CDR2 SMNVEV (reference sequence). CDR3 region: CASRLTGAGNQPQHF. DNA for the CDR3: TGTGCCAGCAGACTTACAGGGGCAGGCAATCAGCCCCAGCATTTT.

This clone was seen a single time. One end of the junction does not line up with germline, which may come from a read error. CDR3 nucleotides: TGCGCCAGCAGGACGGGAATATTGAGTGGCTACACCTTC. This sequence encodes CASRTGILSGYTF. This sequence joins TRBV2 and TRBJ1-2; D is unclear. CDR3 length: 13 residues. The germline CDR1 and CDR2 sequences are SNHLY and FYNNEI. The full variable domain, completed using reference TRBV2 and TRBJ1-2, is EPEVTQTPSHQVTQMGQEVILRCVPISNHLYFYWYRQILGQKVEFLVSFYNNEISEKSEIFDDQFSVERPDGSNFTLKIRSTKLEDSAMYFCASRTGILSGYTFGSGTRLTVV.

This clone has ten or more counts. V and J are TRBV5-1 and TRBJ1-2; D uncertain. With 0 bases removed from V and 0 bases from J, the gap between germline ends came to 3 bases. This CDR3 is 13 amino acids long. Germline V gives CDR1 SGHRS, CDR2 YFSETQ. As DNA, the CDR3 is TGCGCCAGCAGCTTGGGGGCTAACTATGGCTACACCTTC. Amino acids: CASSLGANYGYTF.

This chain joins TRBV5-4 and TRBJ2-1, with 9 bases identical to TRBD2. Germline V gives CDR1 SGHNT, CDR2 YYREEE (reference sequence). This CDR3 is 17 amino acids long. V gave up 2 bases and J gave up 7 bases; unmatched junction bases: 13. CDR3 sequence: CASSFGGGTSLMNEQFF. CDR3 DNA: TGTGCCAGCAGCTTCGGTGGGGGGACTAGCCTTATGAATGAGCAGTTCTTC.

This chain uses TRBV28 with TRBJ1-2; no clear D gene. Trimming took 2 bases from V and 1 from J, leaving 14 bases between them. The CDR3 loop spans 16 amino acids. The germline V gene encodes CDR1 MDHEN and CDR2 SYDVKM. This CDR3 is CASSLGGNPLNYGYTF. CDR3 coding DNA: TGTGCCAGCAGTTTAGGAGGGAACCCTCTTAACTATGGCTACACCTTC.

V gene TRBV14 combines with J gene TRBJ2-2; no clear D. The CDR3 has 14 residues. Germline CDR1 and CDR2: SGHDN and FVKESK. V gave up 4 bases and J gave up 7 bases, with 13 bases separating them. DNA for the CDR3: TGTGCCAGCAGCCCCGGCTTAAAAAACGGGGAGCTGTTTTTT. It translates to CASSPGLKNGELFF.

The CDR3 loop is CAISEGFSQAFF. CDR3 nucleotides: TGTGCCATCAGTGAGGGGTTTAGTCAGGCTTTCTTT. V is TRBV10-3 and J is TRBJ1-1; D gene ambiguous. The CDR3 is 12 amino acids. From germline, CDR1 is ENHRY and CDR2 SYGVKD. Between the trimmed V and J ends, which lost 2 bases and 11 bases, there was a span of 12 bases.

This clone appeared a single time. V and J are TRBV3-1 (or the pseudogene TRBV3-2) and TRBJ1-3; 9 bases match TRBD1. Trimming took 2 bases from V and 7 from J; bases not matched to a gene: 12. Germline CDR1 and CDR2: LGHDT and YNNKEL (reference sequence). CDR3 length: 17 amino acids. The CDR3 protein is CASSQKTTGGIKNTIYF. CDR3 in DNA: TGTGCCAGCAGCCAAAAGACTACAGGGGGCATTAAGAACACCATATATTTT.

The chain couples TRBV28 to TRBJ1-2; D ambiguous. The CDR3 is 13 amino acids. The germline V and J ends were trimmed by 9 bases and 2 bases, with 13 bases remaining between them. CDR1 is MDHEN, CDR2 SYDVKM, per germline. The CDR3, as DNA: TGTGCCAGTGTTGCAGGCGGGAACTATGGCTACACCTTC. Encoded protein: CASVAGGNYGYTF.

The V and J genes are TRBV7-9 and TRBJ2-5, with unresolved D. The CDR3 covers 15 residues. Germline V gene data show CDR1 as SEHNR and CDR2 as FQNEAQ (reference sequence). V was cut by 5 bases and J by 2 bases, with 15 bases left in between. In DNA, the CDR3 is TGTGCCAGCAGCCTCGGCGAGCTAGTACAAGAGACCCAGTACTTC. Amino acid sequence: CASSLGELVQETQYF.

The rearrangement joins TRBV7-2 to TRBJ2-1, with TRBD1 matching 8 bases. CDR1 and CDR2 from the germline V gene are SGHTA and FQGNSA. J was trimmed by 7 bases and V by 5 bases; bases with no gene match: 13. This CDR3 comprises 16 residues. CDR3 sequence: CASSPTTGAWGNEQFF. Here the CDR3 DNA reads TGTGCCAGCAGCCCAACGACAGGGGCCTGGGGGAATGAGCAGTTCTTC.

V and J are TRBV11-3 and TRBJ2-5; weak D call: TRBD2 (6 bases). This CDR3 region has 14 residues. V dropped 1 base and J dropped 5 bases, with 11 bases sitting between them. The V gene's germline CDR1 is SGHNT and CDR2 YENEEA. CDR3 sequence: CASSLAVGGETQYF. CDR3 coding DNA: TGTGCCAGCAGCTTAGCGGTTGGGGGGGAGACCCAGTACTTC.

The chain joins TRBV29-1 to TRBJ1-1, with D unclear. The V gene lost 4 bases and the J gene lost 2 bases, with 11 bases spanning the gap. Looked up from germline, CDR1 is SQVTM and CDR2 is ANQGSEA. The CDR3 contains 13 residues. The CDR3 region is CSVVSVRNTEAFF. In DNA form, the CDR3 reads TGCAGCGTTGTCTCTGTGAGAAACACTGAAGCTTTCTTT.

This chain joins TRBV9 and TRBJ2-1; the D is unclear. This CDR3 is 16 amino acids long. Trimming removed 3 bases from V and 0 bases from J, with 13 bases in between. CDR1 and CDR2 (germline): SGDLS, YYNGEE. CDR3 protein: CASSGQGPFSYNEQFF. CDR3 bases: TGTGCCAGCAGCGGCCAAGGGCCTTTCTCCTACAATGAGCAGTTCTTC.

J is TRBJ2-3 and V is TRBV9, with D possibly being TRBD1 or TRBD2 (6 bases each). This CDR3 spans 17 amino acids. The V gene's germline CDR1 is SGDLS and CDR2 YYNGEE. Deletions cut 0 bases from V and 1 base from J, with 15 bases between. CDR3 protein: CASSVGRGTPGTDTQYF. The CDR3 bases are TGTGCCAGCAGCGTAGGGAGGGGGACTCCCGGCACAGATACGCAGTATTTT.

The chain carries TRBV6-5 and TRBJ2-3; 10 bases agree with TRBD2. After removal of 5 bases from V and 10 bases from J, the junction contained 6 bases not matched to a gene. This CDR3 spans 13 amino acids. CDR1 and CDR2 (germline): MNHEY, SVGAGI. The CDR3 nucleotides are TGTGCCAGCAGTAGCGGGGGGGCAGGTGCGCAGTATTTT. This encodes CASSSGGAGAQYF.

This clone has a handful of counts. V usage is TRBV11-3 and J usage is TRBJ2-1; 16 bases match TRBD2. The CDR3 sequence is 17 residues long. Per germline, CDR1 SGHNT and CDR2 YENEEA. With V trimmed by 5 bases and J by 4 bases, 5 bases remained unmatched. CDR3 residues: CASSQGLAGGPYNEQFF. CDR3 DNA sequence: TGTGCCAGCAGCCAGGGACTAGCGGGAGGGCCGTACAATGAGCAGTTCTTC.

The genes are TRBV7-8 and TRBJ1-1; 7 bases agree with TRBD1. J was trimmed by 7 bases and V by 5 bases; bases with no gene match: 16. Germline CDR1 is SGHVS and CDR2 is FQNEAQ. This CDR3 spans 16 amino acids. The CDR3 coding sequence is TGTGCCAGCAGCCGCCAACATATGCGAGGGGGCAGTGAAGCTTTCTTT. Protein: CASSRQHMRGGSEAFF.

DNA for the CDR3: TGTGCCAGCAGCCCGGGACAGGGGGCTGATGGCTACACCTTC. Encoded protein: CASSPGQGADGYTF. This chain uses TRBV7-9 with TRBJ1-2; 12 bases are a match to TRBD1. Germline assignment: CDR1 SEHNR and CDR2 FQNEAQ (reference sequence). The CDR3 totals 14 residues. V was pared by 5 bases and J by 6 bases, with 4 bases of the junction left unmatched.

This clone was seen a single time. This chain connects TRBV7-2 to TRBJ1-4, with a weak D call TRBD1 (5 bases). There are 18 residues in the CDR3. Deletions cut 2 bases from V and 0 bases from J, with 16 bases between. Germline values: CDR1 SGHTA, CDR2 FQGNSA. The CDR3 reads CASSLSGRDLATNEKLFF. The CDR3 DNA follows: TGTGCCAGCAGCTTATCGGGGCGCGATCTCGCAACTAATGAAAAACTGTTTTTT. Together with reference TRBV7-2 and TRBJ1-4, the CDR3 gives the full variable domain: GAGVSQSPSNKVTEKGKDVELRCDPISGHTALYWYRQSLGQGLEFLIYFQGNSAPDKSGLPSDRFSAERTGGSVSTLTIQRTQQEDSAVYLCASSLSGRDLATNEKLFFGSGTQLSVL.

This sequence joins TRBV6-5 and TRBJ1-6; 8 nucleotides line up with TRBD1. The CDR3 contains 15 residues. Germline CDR1 reads MNHEY; CDR2 reads SVGAGI. V lost 10 bases to trimming and J lost 9 bases; unmatched junction nucleotides: 14. Written as DNA, the CDR3 is TGTGCCACTAACGTCGGGACAGGAGAGGGTTCACCCCTCCACTTT. Amino acids: CATNVGTGEGSPLHF.

The rearrangement joins TRBV9 to TRBJ1-1; D is possibly TRBD1 (5 bases). The germline gives CDR1 SGDLS, CDR2 YYNGEE. Trimming shortened V by 3 bases and J by 1 base, and 10 bases separated the two germline ends. The CDR3 is 14 amino acids. The chain's CDR3 is CASSGRQTNTEAFF. CDR3 coding DNA: TGTGCCAGCAGCGGTAGACAGACGAACACTGAAGCTTTCTTT.

The rearrangement uses TRBV19 and TRBJ1-5; D gene unclear. Germline lookup yields CDR1 LNHDA and CDR2 SQIVND (reference sequence). This CDR3 has 15 residues. V was clipped by 1 base and J by 0 bases, with 7 bases between them. The CDR3: CASSIGGYSNQPQHF. As DNA, the CDR3 is TGTGCCAGTAGTATAGGAGGGTATAGCAATCAGCCCCAGCATTTT.

This chain uses TRBV28 with TRBJ1-2, with 9 nucleotides matching TRBD1. Losses at the gene ends were 2 bases for V and 2 bases for J; bases not matched to a gene: 3. Looked up from germline, CDR1 is MDHEN and CDR2 is SYDVKM. This CDR3 spans 15 amino acids. CDR3 sequence: CASSLVGQGNYGYTF. The CDR3 DNA follows: TGTGCCAGCAGTTTAGTCGGACAGGGGAACTATGGCTACACCTTC.

This chain links TRBV7-9 with TRBJ2-4; weak D call: TRBD1 (6 bases). V shed 7 bases and J shed 0 bases, with 13 bases lying between them. This CDR3 region has 15 residues. The germline V gene has CDR1 SEHNR and CDR2 FQNEAQ (reference sequence). The CDR3 region is CASTPGQPAKNIQYF. The CDR3 coding sequence is TGTGCCAGCACCCCTGGACAGCCAGCCAAAAACATTCAGTACTTC. The full variable domain, with the rest looked up from reference TRBV7-9 and TRBJ2-4, is DTGVSQNPRHKITKRGQNVTFRCDPISEHNRLYWYRQTLGQGPEFLTYFQNEAQLEKSRLLSDRFSAERPKGSFSTLEIQRTEQGDSAMYLCASTPGQPAKNIQYFGAGTRLSVL.

This chain connects TRBV11-2 to TRBJ1-3; D unresolved. This CDR3 region has 13 residues. The V and J ends lost 1 base and 5 bases respectively, with 6 bases between them. CDR1 and CDR2 (germline): SGHAT, FQNNGV. The CDR3 DNA is TGTGCCAGCAGCTTAGCCCGCCGAAACACCATATATTTT. Translated: CASSLARRNTIYF.

J is TRBJ2-1 and V is TRBV11-1; D may correspond to TRBD1 or TRBD2 (5 bases each). This CDR3 comprises 14 residues. Germline V CDR1 and CDR2: SGHAT, FQDESV (reference sequence). The germline V and J ends were trimmed by 3 bases and 7 bases, with 13 bases remaining between them. The CDR3 loop reads CASSFRGAQNEQFF. The CDR3 DNA is TGTGCCAGCAGCTTCAGAGGGGCTCAAAATGAGCAGTTCTTC. Looking up the rest from reference TRBV11-1 and TRBJ2-1 gives the full variable domain: EAEVAQSPRYKITEKSQAVAFWCDPISGHATLYWYRQILGQGPELLVQFQDESVVDDSQLPKDRFSAERLKGVDSTLKIQPAELGDSAMYLCASSFRGAQNEQFFGPGTRLTVL.

The rearrangement uses TRBV15 and TRBJ2-3, with unresolved D. The CDR3 spans 14 residues. CDR1 is LNHNV, CDR2 YYDKDF, per germline (reference sequence). V lost 1 base, J lost 0 bases, and 5 bases lay in between. CDR3 bases: TGTGCCACCAGCAGAGGGAGTAGCACAGATACGCAGTATTTT. As protein: CATSRGSSTDTQYF.